Below, one T cell receptor (beta chain) is given with its context. The sample belongs to a study of graft-versus-host responses after intestinal transplantation. Profiling relied on immunoSEQ multiplex PCR, and the TCRdb table lists in-frame clones only, not all of them. The sample includes 15,000 to 20,000 clones, around 38% of them seen just once. Deletions cut 5 bases from V and 7 bases from J, with 14 bases between. The CDR3 extends over 13 amino acids. Germline CDR1 reads SEHNR; CDR2 reads FQNEAQ (reference sequence). This sequence was found in a human patient who received an intestinal transplant. The V call is TRBV7-9, the J call TRBJ1-2; no reliable D call. The sample consisted of alloreactive CD4+ T cells from a mixed lymphocyte reaction culture, taken before intestinal transplant. The sample's subset: CFSE-low proliferating T cells sorted from approximately 6-day pre-transplant mixed lymphocyte reaction (GvH or HvG direction). The CDR3 here is CASSPRERGGYTF. The CDR3 DNA follows: TGTGCCAGCAGCCCGAGGGAGCGGGGTGGCTACACCTTC.